Each of the 18 T cell receptor beta chains below was sequenced from the same sample in a study of shared clonotypes between healthy human individuals. Positively selected for CCR7, the CD45RO-negative cells used as naive CD8 cells excluded terminally differentiated effector memory CD45RA+ cells. Assay: immunoSEQ multiplex PCR; the TCRdb copy retains only in-frame clones and omits some. The profile shows some 2,100,000 clones, more than 85% of them singletons. Sequenced: naive CD8+ T cells from PBMCs. The source of these receptors is a young man in good health. Some clones in this sample may be carry-over from other donors' samples.

V gene TRBV4-1 combines with J gene TRBJ1-3; D not resolved. This CDR3 region has 15 residues. CDR1 is MGHRA and CDR2 is YSYEKL in the germline V gene. The V end was cut by 0 bases, the J end by 0 bases, with 6 bases between. The CDR3 nucleotides read TGCGCCAGCAGCCAAGATCGGAACTCTGGAAACACCATATATTTT. It is translated as CASSQDRNSGNTIYF.

This chain links TRBV6-5 with TRBJ2-4; a weak D match, TRBD2 (6 bases). Trimming left V 6 bases short and J 4 bases short, with 16 bases between. Per the germline V gene, CDR1 is MNHEY and CDR2 is SVGAGI. This CDR3 contains 15 residues. The CDR3 here is CASRQGGAPKNIQYF. The CDR3 region has the DNA TGTGCCAGCAGGCAGGGCGGGGCGCCAAAAAACATTCAGTACTTC.

The chain carries TRBV7-8 and TRBJ2-7; TRBD1 matches at 7 bases. Germline-derived CDR1 and CDR2 are SGHVS and FQNEAQ. The CDR3 loop spans 16 amino acids. Trimming cost V 1 base and J 0 bases; bases outside gene matches: 6. The CDR3 DNA reads TGTGCCAGCAGCTTAGTCGGGTCAGGGGGCTCCTACGAGCAGTACTTC. It encodes CASSLVGSGGSYEQYF.

J is TRBJ1-2 and V is TRBV29-1, with TRBD1 identical over 8 bases. This CDR3 has 12 residues. Trimming removed 8 bases from V and 4 bases from J; junction bases left unmatched: 6. Per germline, CDR1 SQVTM and CDR2 ANQGSEA. CDR3 sequence (DNA): TGCAGCTCCGGGACAGGAGCCTATGGCTACACCTTC. This encodes CSSGTGAYGYTF.

This clone turned up a few times. Other DNA sequences in the sample encode the same CDR3. V is TRBV5-6 and J is TRBJ2-1; D remains unclear. Trimming took 0 bases from V and 7 from J, leaving 2 bases between them. The CDR3 is 11 residues long. In germline, CDR1 is SGHDT, CDR2 YYEEEE. CDR3 amino acids: CASSLGNEQFF. DNA for the CDR3: TGTGCCAGCAGCTTGGGGAATGAGCAGTTCTTC.

This clone was observed a single time. This chain uses TRBV19 with TRBJ2-7; no definite D call. CDR3 length equals 13 residues. The V gene lost 5 bases and the J gene lost 3 bases, with 11 bases spanning the gap. Germline V lookup: CDR1 LNHDA, CDR2 SQIVND (reference sequence). As DNA, the CDR3 is TGTGCCAGTAGTCCTATCCTCGGCTACGAGCAGTACTTC. It is translated as CASSPILGYEQYF.

The chain is built from TRBV7-8 and TRBJ1-1; possibly TRBD1 for D (5 bases). From germline, CDR1 is SGHVS and CDR2 FQNEAQ. This CDR3 region has 14 residues. V was shortened by 4 bases and J by 10 bases, with 19 bases between the two germline ends. CDR3 coding DNA: TGTGCCAGCAGCTATAGGAGGCAGGGTGAGGGAGCTTTCTTT. It is translated as CASSYRRQGEGAFF.

The chain is built from TRBV7-2 and TRBJ2-7; a possible D gene is TRBD2 (5 bases). V lost 5 bases and J 7 bases, leaving 15 bases between the germline ends. This CDR3 is built from 13 residues. Per germline, CDR1 SGHTA and CDR2 FQGNSA. In DNA, the CDR3 is TGTGCCAGCAGCCTCACGAGACGGGGTGAGCAGTACTTC. It specifies CASSLTRRGEQYF.

The chain couples TRBV7-9 to TRBJ2-7; D possibly corresponds to TRBD1 (5 bases). This CDR3 has 12 amino acids. In germline, CDR1 is SEHNR, CDR2 FQNEAQ (reference sequence). The V end lost 3 bases, the J end lost 7 bases, and 10 bases lay between the germline ends. CDR3 loop: CASSFGRVEQYF. Here the CDR3 DNA reads TGTGCCAGCAGCTTCGGCAGGGTTGAGCAGTACTTC. The variable domain in full, completed from reference TRBV7-9 and TRBJ2-7, reads DTGVSQNPRHKITKRGQNVTFRCDPISEHNRLYWYRQTLGQGPEFLTYFQNEAQLEKSRLLSDRFSAERPKGSFSTLEIQRTEQGDSAMYLCASSFGRVEQYFGPGTRLTVT.

The chain employs TRBV9 and TRBJ1-2, with D possibly TRBD1 on 6 matching bases. V was cut by 3 bases and J by 4 bases, with 16 bases left in between. Germline V gene data show CDR1 as SGDLS and CDR2 as YYNGEE. The CDR3 sequence is 15 residues long. The CDR3 DNA follows: TGTGCCAGCAGCGGATACAGGGAGGGAGGCTATGGCTACACCTTC. Amino acids: CASSGYREGGYGYTF.

This rearrangement joins TRBV7-9 to TRBJ2-5, with D hard to call. Germline-derived CDR1 and CDR2 are SEHNR and FQNEAQ (reference sequence). Trimming took off 5 bases at V and 5 bases at J, with 15 bases between the two ends. The CDR3 contains 14 residues. CDR3 DNA sequence: TGTGCCAGCAGCACCCAAGGACGCAGGGAGACCCAGTACTTC. Amino acids: CASSTQGRRETQYF.

V and J are TRBV7-9 and TRBJ2-1; D is unclear. CDR3 size: 15 residues. V was shortened by 9 bases and J by 8 bases, with 23 bases between the two germline ends. Per the germline V gene, CDR1 is SEHNR and CDR2 is FQNEAQ (reference sequence). The CDR3: CASRLGMGGFDEQFF. DNA of the CDR3: TGTGCCAGTCGGTTAGGGATGGGTGGGTTTGATGAGCAGTTCTTC.

This chain connects TRBV5-1 to TRBJ1-2; D is uncertain. CDR3 length: 14 residues. Germline V gene data show CDR1 as SGHRS and CDR2 as YFSETQ. V lost 2 bases to trimming and J lost 0 bases, with 8 bases between them. The CDR3 DNA sequence: TGCGCCAGCAGCTTCGGGTTTACTAACTATGGCTACACCTTC. Its translation: CASSFGFTNYGYTF.

This clone came up once. The V and J genes are TRBV9 and TRBJ1-3, with unresolved D. This CDR3 comprises 14 residues. V was shortened by 0 bases and J by 8 bases, with 12 bases between the two germline ends. Per the germline V gene, CDR1 is SGDLS and CDR2 is YYNGEE. CDR3 amino acids: CASSVAPPTDTIYF. CDR3 DNA: TGTGCCAGCAGCGTAGCCCCCCCAACGGACACCATATATTTT. Full variable domain (rest looked up from reference TRBV9 and TRBJ1-3): DSGVTQTPKHLITATGQRVTLRCSPRSGDLSVYWYQQSLDQGLQFLIQYYNGEERAKGNILERFSAQQFPDLHSELNLSSLELGDSALYFCASSVAPPTDTIYFGEGSWLTVV.

The CDR3 sequence: CASSPRGPINYEQYF. The CDR3 DNA is TGTGCCAGCTCACCAAGGGGGCCGATTAACTACGAGCAGTACTTC. The chain employs TRBV18 and TRBJ2-7, with TRBD1 identical over 7 bases. Germline trimming cut 2 bases from V and 3 bases from J; bases unmatched to any gene: 7. This CDR3 spans 15 amino acids. Germline assignment: CDR1 KGHSH and CDR2 LQKENI.

The J gene is TRBJ2-4, the V gene TRBV5-8, with 9 bases fitting TRBD1. The length of the CDR3 is 17 residues. The V segment lost 5 bases and the J segment 1 base; nucleotides outside the gene matches: 10. CDR1 is SGHTS, CDR2 YDEGEE, per germline. The CDR3: CASSRSTGGAAKNIQYF. The CDR3 region has the DNA TGTGCCAGCAGTCGGAGCACAGGGGGCGCCGCCAAAAACATTCAGTACTTC.

This chain links TRBV10-2 with TRBJ1-3; D is uncertain. CDR3 length: 16 amino acids. CDR1 is WSHSY, CDR2 SAAADI, per germline. V lost 1 base and J 0 bases, leaving 10 bases between the germline ends. The CDR3 sequence is CASSEYKQSSGNTIYF. The CDR3 DNA follows: TGCGCCAGCAGTGAGTACAAACAGAGCTCTGGAAACACCATATATTTT.

In regard to this clone: This sample also contains other DNA sequences that code for the same CDR3. This chain uses TRBV15 with TRBJ1-3; D possibly corresponds to TRBD1 (6 bases). This CDR3 has 15 amino acids. Germline V lookup: CDR1 LNHNV, CDR2 YYDKDF (reference sequence). Between the trimmed V and J ends, which lost 0 bases and 2 bases, there was a span of 8 bases. The DNA of the CDR3 is TGTGCCACCAGCAGAGACAGGGGAACTGGAAACACCATATATTTT. Residues: CATSRDRGTGNTIYF.